The entry below describes one T cell receptor (beta chain). A much bigger clone sits one base away, suggesting this may be a read error. The sample belongs to a study of Graves' ophthalmopathy and Graves' hyperthyroidism. The study amplified TCR beta CDR3 regions using RNA transcripts. RT-PCR was first run with HTBI primers, then multiplex PCR in a second round. TCRdb redid the calling of the multiplex PCR reads with MiXCR, one entry per CDR3 protein. The data hold around 520,000 distinct CDR3 sequences, with 35% to 40% observed a single time. Diagnosis relied on clinical symptoms, serum thyroxine, TRAb, thyroid ultrasound and orbital computed tomography. The CDR3 totals 15 residues. Germline CDR1 is DFQATT and CDR2 is SNEGSKA (reference sequence).

The sequence was collected from an adult man with Graves' hyperthyroidism. The rearrangement links TRBV20-1 to TRBJ2-5; the match to TRBD2 covers 11 bases. The sample consisted of peripheral blood or thyroid tissue (not recorded which). CDR3: CSAEGGLAAQEAQYF. The DNA of the CDR3 is TGCAGTGCTGAGGGGGGACTAGCGGCCCAAGAGGCCCAGTACTTC.